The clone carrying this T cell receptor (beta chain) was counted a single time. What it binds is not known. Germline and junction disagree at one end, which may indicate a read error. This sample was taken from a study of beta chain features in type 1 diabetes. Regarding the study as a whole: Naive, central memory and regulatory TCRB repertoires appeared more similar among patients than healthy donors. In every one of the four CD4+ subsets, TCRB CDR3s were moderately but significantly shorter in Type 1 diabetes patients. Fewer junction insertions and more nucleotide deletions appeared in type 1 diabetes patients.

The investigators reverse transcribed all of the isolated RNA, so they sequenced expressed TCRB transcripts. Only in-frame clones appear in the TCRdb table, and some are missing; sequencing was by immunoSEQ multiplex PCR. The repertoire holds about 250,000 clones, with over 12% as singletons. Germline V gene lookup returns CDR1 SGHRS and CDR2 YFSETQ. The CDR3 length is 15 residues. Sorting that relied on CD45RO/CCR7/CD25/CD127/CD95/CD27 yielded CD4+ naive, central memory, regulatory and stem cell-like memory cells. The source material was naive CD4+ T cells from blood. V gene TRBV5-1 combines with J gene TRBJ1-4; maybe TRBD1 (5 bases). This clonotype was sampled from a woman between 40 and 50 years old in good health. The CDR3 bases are TGTGCCAGCAGCTGGGTAGGAGGGGCCTATGAAAAACTGTTTTTT. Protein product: CASSWVGGAYEKLFF.